The sequence of this TCR beta chain was determined in a study of regulatory T cells in long-lasting Graves disease. Arm-PCR of CDR3 regions with iRepertoire HTBI primers generated TCR beta libraries. TCRdb called the multiplex PCR reads again in MiXCR, with one record for every CDR3 protein. The sample lists around 250,000 distinct CDR3 sequences; 20% were seen once. This sample's time point: newly diagnosed GD, antithyroid drugs for less than 3 months. PBMCs provided the RNA from which the TCR library was made. The receptor's source is a female donor with Graves disease. Here the sequenced sample was peripheral blood mononuclear cells (PBMCs), taken at new diagnosis, from a patient treated with antithyroid drugs.

CDR3 loop: CASSQDGDFSNQPQHF. The CDR3 DNA follows: TGTGCCAGCAGCCAAGATGGTGATTTTAGCAATCAGCCCCAGCATTTT. V gene TRBV4-2 combines with J gene TRBJ1-5; D unresolved. V dropped 0 bases and J dropped 0 bases, with 9 bases sitting between them. The CDR3 spans 16 residues. Germline V CDR1 and CDR2: LGHNA, YNFKEQ.